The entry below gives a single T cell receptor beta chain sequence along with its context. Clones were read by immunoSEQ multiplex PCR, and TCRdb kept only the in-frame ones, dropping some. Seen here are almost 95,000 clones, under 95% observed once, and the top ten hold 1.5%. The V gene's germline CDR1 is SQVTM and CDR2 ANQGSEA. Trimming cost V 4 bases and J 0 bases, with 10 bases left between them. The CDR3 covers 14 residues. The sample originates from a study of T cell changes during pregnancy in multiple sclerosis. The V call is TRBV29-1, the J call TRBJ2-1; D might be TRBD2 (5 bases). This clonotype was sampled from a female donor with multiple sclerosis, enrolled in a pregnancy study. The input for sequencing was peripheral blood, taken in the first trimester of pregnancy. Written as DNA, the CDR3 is TGCAGCGTTGTCACTAGGAGCTCCTACAATGAGCAGTTCTTC. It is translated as CSVVTRSSYNEQFF.